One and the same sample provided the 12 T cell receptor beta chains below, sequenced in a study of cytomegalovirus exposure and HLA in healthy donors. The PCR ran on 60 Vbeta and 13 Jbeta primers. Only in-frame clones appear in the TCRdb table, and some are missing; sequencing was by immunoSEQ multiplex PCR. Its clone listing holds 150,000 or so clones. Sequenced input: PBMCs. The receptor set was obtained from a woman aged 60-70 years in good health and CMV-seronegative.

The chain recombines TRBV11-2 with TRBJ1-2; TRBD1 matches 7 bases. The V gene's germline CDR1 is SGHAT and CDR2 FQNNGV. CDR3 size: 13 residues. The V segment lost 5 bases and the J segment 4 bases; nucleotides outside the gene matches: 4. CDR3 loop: CASSPGTAYGYTF. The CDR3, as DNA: TGTGCCAGCAGCCCCGGGACAGCCTATGGCTACACCTTC.

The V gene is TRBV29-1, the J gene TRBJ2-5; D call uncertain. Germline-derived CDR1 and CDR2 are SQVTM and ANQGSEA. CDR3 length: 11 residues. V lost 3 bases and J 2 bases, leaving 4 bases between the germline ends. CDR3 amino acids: CSVERQETQYF. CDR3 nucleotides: TGCAGCGTTGAGCGGCAAGAGACCCAGTACTTC.

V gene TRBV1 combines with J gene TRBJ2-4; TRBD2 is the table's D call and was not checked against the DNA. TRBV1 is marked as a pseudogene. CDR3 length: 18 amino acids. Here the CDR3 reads CTSSQHLRTSQAKNIQYF. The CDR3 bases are TGCACCAGCAGCCAACACTTAAGGACTAGCCAGGCCAAAAACATTCAGTACTTC.

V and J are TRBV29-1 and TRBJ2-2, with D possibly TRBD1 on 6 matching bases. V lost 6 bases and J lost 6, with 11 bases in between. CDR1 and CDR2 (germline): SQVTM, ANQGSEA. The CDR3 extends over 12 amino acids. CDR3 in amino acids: CSVRGGSGELFF. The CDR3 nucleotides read TGCAGCGTCCGAGGGGGTTCCGGGGAGCTGTTTTTT.

The CDR3 DNA reads TGTGCCAGCAGTGATTACTACGAGCAGTACTTC. It yields the protein CASSDYYEQYF. V and J are TRBV25-1 and TRBJ2-7; D is unresolved. From germline, CDR1 is MGHDK and CDR2 SYGVNS. The CDR3 loop spans 11 amino acids. Between the trimmed V and J ends, which lost 3 bases and 3 bases, there was a span of 3 bases.

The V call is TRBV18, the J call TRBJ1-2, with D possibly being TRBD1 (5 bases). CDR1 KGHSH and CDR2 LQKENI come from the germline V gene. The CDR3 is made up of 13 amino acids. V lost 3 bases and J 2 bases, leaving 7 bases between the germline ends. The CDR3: CASSPDKNYGYTF. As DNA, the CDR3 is TGTGCCAGCTCACCGGACAAGAACTATGGCTACACCTTC.

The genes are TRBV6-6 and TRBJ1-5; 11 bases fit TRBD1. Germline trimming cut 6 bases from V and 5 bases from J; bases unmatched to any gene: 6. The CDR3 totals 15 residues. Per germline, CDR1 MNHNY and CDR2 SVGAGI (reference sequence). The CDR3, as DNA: TGTGCCAGCAGGTACGGACAGGGGGCGGATCAGCCCCAGCATTTT. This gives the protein CASRYGQGADQPQHF.

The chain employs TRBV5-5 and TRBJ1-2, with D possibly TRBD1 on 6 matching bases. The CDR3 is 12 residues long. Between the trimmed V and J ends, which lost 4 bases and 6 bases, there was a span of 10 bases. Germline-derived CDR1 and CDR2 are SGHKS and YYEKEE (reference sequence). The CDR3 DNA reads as TGTGCCAGCAGCCGGGACACTAATGGCTACACCTTC. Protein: CASSRDTNGYTF.

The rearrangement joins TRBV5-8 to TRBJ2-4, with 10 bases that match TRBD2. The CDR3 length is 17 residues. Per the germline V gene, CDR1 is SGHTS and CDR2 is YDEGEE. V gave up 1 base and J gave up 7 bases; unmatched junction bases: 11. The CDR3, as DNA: TGTGCCAGCAGCTTGTTTCTAGCGGGAGAAGGGGATAACATTCAGTACTTC. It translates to CASSLFLAGEGDNIQYF.

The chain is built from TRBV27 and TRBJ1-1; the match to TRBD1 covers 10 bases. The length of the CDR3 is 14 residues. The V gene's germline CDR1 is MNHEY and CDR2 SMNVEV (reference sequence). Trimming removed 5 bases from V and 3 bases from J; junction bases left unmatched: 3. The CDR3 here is CASSKGQGDTEAFF. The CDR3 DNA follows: TGTGCCAGCAGTAAAGGACAGGGGGACACTGAAGCTTTCTTT.

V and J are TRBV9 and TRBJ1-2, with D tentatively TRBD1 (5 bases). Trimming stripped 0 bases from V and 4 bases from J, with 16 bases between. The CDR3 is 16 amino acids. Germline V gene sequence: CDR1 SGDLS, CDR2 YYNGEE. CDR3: CASSVEPGGLVYGYTF. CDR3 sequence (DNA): TGTGCCAGCAGCGTAGAGCCTGGGGGGTTGGTCTATGGCTACACCTTC.

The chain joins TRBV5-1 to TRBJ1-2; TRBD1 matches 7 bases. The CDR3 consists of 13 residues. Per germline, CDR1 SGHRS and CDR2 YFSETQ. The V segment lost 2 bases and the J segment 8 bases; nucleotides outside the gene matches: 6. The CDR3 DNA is TGCGCCAGCAGCTTCGAGGGGGCGCAAGGCTACACCTTC. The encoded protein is CASSFEGAQGYTF.